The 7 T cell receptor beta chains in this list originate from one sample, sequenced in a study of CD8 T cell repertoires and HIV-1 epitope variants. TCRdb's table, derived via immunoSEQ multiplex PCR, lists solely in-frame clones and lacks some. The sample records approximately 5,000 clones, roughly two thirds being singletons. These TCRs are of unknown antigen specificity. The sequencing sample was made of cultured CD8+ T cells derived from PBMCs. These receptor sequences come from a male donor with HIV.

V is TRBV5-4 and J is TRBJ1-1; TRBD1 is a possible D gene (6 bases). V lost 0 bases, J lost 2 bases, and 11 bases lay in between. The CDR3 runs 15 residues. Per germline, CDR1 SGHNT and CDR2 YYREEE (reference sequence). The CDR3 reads CASSLVTGGNTEAFF. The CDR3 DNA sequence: TGTGCCAGCAGCTTGGTGACAGGAGGTAACACTGAAGCTTTCTTT.

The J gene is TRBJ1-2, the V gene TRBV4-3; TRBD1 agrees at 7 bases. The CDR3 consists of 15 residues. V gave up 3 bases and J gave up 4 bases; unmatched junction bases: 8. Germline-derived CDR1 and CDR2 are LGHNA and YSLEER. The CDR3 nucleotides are TGCGCCAGCAGCCAGGGGAGACAGGGAGGCTATGGCTACACCTTC. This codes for CASSQGRQGGYGYTF.

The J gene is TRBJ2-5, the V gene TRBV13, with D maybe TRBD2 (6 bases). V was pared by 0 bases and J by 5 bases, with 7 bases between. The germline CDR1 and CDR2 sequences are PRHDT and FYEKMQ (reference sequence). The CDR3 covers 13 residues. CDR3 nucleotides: TGTGCCAGCAGCTTAGGGGGGGGTGAGACCCAGTACTTC. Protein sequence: CASSLGGGETQYF.

CDR3 sequence: CASSLIASSYEQYF. In DNA, the CDR3 is TGTGCCAGCAGTTTAATAGCGAGCTCCTACGAGCAGTACTTC. This chain links TRBV28 with TRBJ2-7; a possible D gene is TRBD2 (5 bases). Trimming removed 2 bases at V and 0 bases at J, with 8 bases between. There are 14 residues in the CDR3. Germline-derived CDR1 and CDR2 are MDHEN and SYDVKM.

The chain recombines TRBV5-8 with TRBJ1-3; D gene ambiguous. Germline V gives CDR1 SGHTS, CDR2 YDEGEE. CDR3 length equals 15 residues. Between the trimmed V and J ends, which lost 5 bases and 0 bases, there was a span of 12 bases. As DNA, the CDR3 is TGTGCCAGCAGTTTGAGGACGGCCTCTGGAAACACCATATATTTT. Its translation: CASSLRTASGNTIYF.

The CDR3 coding sequence is TGTGCCAGCAGCTTAGCCGTTAGCCCGAACACCGGGGAGCTGTTTTTT. Translation gives CASSLAVSPNTGELFF. The J gene is TRBJ2-2, the V gene TRBV13; D gene ambiguous. Germline V gene lookup returns CDR1 PRHDT and CDR2 FYEKMQ (reference sequence). Trimming removed 1 base at V and 0 bases at J, with 9 bases between. This CDR3 contains 16 residues. Using reference TRBV13 and TRBJ2-2 for the parts outside the CDR3, the full variable domain is AAGVIQSPRHLIKEKRETATLKCYPIPRHDTVYWYQQGPGQDPQFLISFYEKMQSDKGSIPDRFSAQQFSDYHSELNMSSLELGDSALYFCASSLAVSPNTGELFFGEGSRLTVL.

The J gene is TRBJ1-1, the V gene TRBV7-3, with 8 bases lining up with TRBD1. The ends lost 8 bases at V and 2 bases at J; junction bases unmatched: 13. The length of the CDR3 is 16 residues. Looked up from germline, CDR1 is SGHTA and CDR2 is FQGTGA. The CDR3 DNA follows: TGTGCCAGCCGGGTGACAGGGGTGACGTCCAACACTGAAGCTTTCTTT. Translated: CASRVTGVTSNTEAFF.